This T cell receptor (beta chain) was observed in a study of shared clonotypes between healthy human individuals. Study-wide findings and caveats: Large depth notwithstanding, sorted-subset sequencing proved incomplete by rarefaction.

The repertoire was sequenced with immunoSEQ multiplex PCR; TCRdb's copy has only in-frame clones and lacks some. The sample holds 2 million to 2.5 million clones, roughly 93% seen once. Notes on this clone: Its specificity is not known.

Material for sequencing was naive CD4+ T cells from PBMCs. Subset meaning: CD45RA+ positively selected. This TCR was sampled from a man younger than 35 in good health. Some clones in this sample may be carry-over from other donors' samples.

DNA of the CDR3: TGTGCCAGCAGTTCCGACATGGGACTAGCGGGAGGGATAACGCAGTATTTT. Protein sequence: CASSSDMGLAGGITQYF. The chain carries TRBV28 and TRBJ2-3; 16 bases are a match to TRBD2. This CDR3 is built from 17 residues. The germline CDR1 and CDR2 sequences are MDHEN and SYDVKM. V shed 4 bases and J 9 bases; nucleotides not matched to a gene: 10.